This TCR beta chain was sequenced for a study of blood T cell repertoires in COVID-19. Study as a whole: Acute and convalescent COVID-19 samples came from the United States, Italy and Spain. Sample material is recorded as cDNA or gDNA derived from T cells, B-cell-depleted T cells, or PBMCs.

Source study methods: Nucleated cell counts were estimated from reference gene primer amplification. Data came from immunoSEQ multiplex PCR; TCRdb stores just in-frame clones and leaves some out. V and J calls and clone size come straight from that table; D and trimming were deduced from the DNA. The top ten clones hold approximately 8.6% of a sample with about 250,000 clones, more than 70% of them seen once. Germline values: CDR1 SGHDN, CDR2 FVKESK. This CDR3 has 14 residues. Trimming stripped 1 base from V and 9 bases from J, with 15 bases between. This sequence originates from a man in his forties with active or convalescent COVID-19. This sequence joins TRBV14 and TRBJ1-1; no clear D gene. Sequencing was performed on peripheral blood. The CDR3 loop reads CASSQVGTEPKAFF. The CDR3, as DNA: TGTGCCAGCAGCCAAGTAGGAACAGAACCAAAAGCTTTCTTT.